A selection of T cell receptor beta chains follows, all from one sample in a study of vaccination and CD4 T cells after COVID-19. From the PCR reads, TCRdb called clonotypes with MiXCR, one entry per CDR3 protein. The repertoire consists of thousands of distinct CDR3 sequences, with 45% to 55% occurring once and the leading ten covering over 40%. No antigen is known for these receptors. What was sequenced was CD4+ T cells from blood, cultured in vitro. Receptor source: a human donor who had recovered from COVID-19. The CDR3 runs from the conserved cysteine through the conserved F or W. D genes are given only for firm matches. Part of the rows lack a size; the others show once, few, many or a class for expanded clones.

j_call: TRBJ1-1
clone_size: .
v_call: TRBV12-3/TRBV12-4
d_call: .
cdr3_aa: CASSRGTKAFF
cdr3_nt: TGTGCCAGCAGTAGAGGGACAAAGGCTTTCTTT

j_call: TRBJ2-2
clone_size: few
v_call: TRBV7-2
d_call: .
cdr3_aa: CASSPSGELFF
cdr3_nt: TGTGCCAGCAGCCCTTCCGGGGAGCTGTTTTTT

j_call: TRBJ2-2
clone_size: .
v_call: TRBV7-9
d_call: .
cdr3_aa: CASRNSYTGELFF
cdr3_nt: TGTGCCAGCAGAAATTCCTACACCGGGGAGCTGTTTTTT

j_call: TRBJ2-2
clone_size: .
v_call: TRBV2
d_call: .
cdr3_aa: CASSVGRNGELFF
cdr3_nt: TGTGCCAGCAGTGTAGGCAGGAATGGGGAGCTGTTTTTT

j_call: TRBJ1-6
clone_size: .
v_call: TRBV30
d_call: .
cdr3_aa: CAWRGSYNSPLHF
cdr3_nt: TGTGCCTGGAGGGGCTCCTATAATTCACCCCTCCACTTT

j_call: TRBJ1-5
clone_size: once
v_call: TRBV4-1
d_call: .
cdr3_aa: CASSLWTLNQPQHF
cdr3_nt: TGCGCCAGCAGCCTGTGGACACTCAATCAGCCCCAGCATTTT

j_call: TRBJ1-2
clone_size: .
v_call: TRBV7-9
d_call: .
cdr3_aa: CASSSEGGGDGYTF
cdr3_nt: TGTGCCAGCAGCTCGGAGGGGGGTGGCGATGGCTACACCTTC

j_call: TRBJ1-2
clone_size: few
v_call: TRBV2
d_call: .
cdr3_aa: CASRATVYGYTF
cdr3_nt: TGTGCCAGCAGGGCGACAGTTTATGGCTACACCTTC

j_call: TRBJ2-3
clone_size: .
v_call: TRBV19
d_call: .
cdr3_aa: CASSNDGGTDTQYF
cdr3_nt: TGTGCCAGTAGCAACGACGGTGGCACAGATACGCAGTATTTT

j_call: TRBJ2-1
clone_size: .
v_call: TRBV29-1
d_call: .
cdr3_aa: CSVAFSTHNEQFF
cdr3_nt: TGCAGCGTTGCGTTTTCCACACACAATGAGCAGTTCTTC

j_call: TRBJ2-3
clone_size: .
v_call: TRBV2
d_call: .
cdr3_aa: CASSEDFSTDTQYF
cdr3_nt: TGTGCCAGCAGTGAGGACTTCAGCACAGATACGCAGTATTTT

j_call: TRBJ2-1
clone_size: .
v_call: TRBV11-2
d_call: TRBD2
cdr3_aa: CASSLGLAGGSSYNEQFF
cdr3_nt: TGTGCCAGCAGCTTGGGCCTAGCGGGGGGGAGCTCCTACAATGAGCAGTTCTTC

j_call: TRBJ2-6
clone_size: once
v_call: TRBV7-2
d_call: .
cdr3_aa: CASSTYRFSGANVLTF
cdr3_nt: TGTGCCAGCAGCACCTACAGATTCTCTGGGGCCAACGTCCTGACTTTC

j_call: TRBJ1-4
clone_size: .
v_call: TRBV2
d_call: .
cdr3_aa: CASSRTGGAGEKLFF
cdr3_nt: TGTGCCAGCAGCCGAACCGGGGGGGCGGGTGAAAAACTGTTTTTT

j_call: TRBJ2-2
clone_size: .
v_call: TRBV5-1
d_call: .
cdr3_aa: CASSLGSSKDTGELFF
cdr3_nt: TGCGCCAGCAGCTTGGGGTCTAGCAAGGACACCGGGGAGCTGTTTTTT

j_call: TRBJ1-5
clone_size: .
v_call: TRBV6-1
d_call: .
cdr3_aa: CASSEGTSVGQPQHF
cdr3_nt: TGTGCCAGCAGTGAGGGGACCTCGGTAGGCCAGCCCCAGCATTTT

j_call: TRBJ1-1
clone_size: few
v_call: TRBV5-1
d_call: TRBD1
cdr3_aa: CASSLESRGPGGKNTEAFF
cdr3_nt: TGCGCCAGCAGCTTGGAGTCCAGGGGGCCCGGGGGAAAGAACACTGAAGCTTTCTTT

j_call: TRBJ1-6
clone_size: .
v_call: TRBV20-1
d_call: .
cdr3_aa: CSAREAGSSYNSPLHF
cdr3_nt: TGCAGTGCTAGAGAGGCAGGAAGCTCCTATAATTCACCCCTCCACTTT

j_call: TRBJ2-3
clone_size: few
v_call: TRBV6-4
d_call: TRBD2
cdr3_aa: CASSGLAGDNTQYF
cdr3_nt: TGTGCCAGCAGTGGGCTAGCGGGGGATAATACGCAGTATTTT

j_call: TRBJ1-2
clone_size: .
v_call: TRBV10-3
d_call: TRBD1
cdr3_aa: CAIRGTDYGYTF
cdr3_nt: TGTGCCATCAGAGGGACAGACTATGGCTACACCTTC

j_call: TRBJ1-1
clone_size: .
v_call: TRBV7-9
d_call: .
cdr3_aa: CASSKTALNTEAFF
cdr3_nt: TGTGCCAGCAGCAAGACGGCTTTGAACACTGAAGCTTTCTTT

j_call: TRBJ1-2
clone_size: medium-sized
v_call: TRBV2
d_call: .
cdr3_aa: CASSGTQGVANYGYTF
cdr3_nt: TGTGCCAGCAGTGGGACACAGGGCGTAGCTAACTATGGCTACACCTTC

j_call: TRBJ2-3
clone_size: .
v_call: TRBV20-1
d_call: TRBD2
cdr3_aa: CSASGLAGGPGDTQYF
cdr3_nt: TGCAGTGCTAGTGGGCTAGCGGGGGGGCCAGGAGATACGCAGTATTTT

j_call: TRBJ1-2
clone_size: .
v_call: TRBV5-4
d_call: TRBD1
cdr3_aa: CASSLAKQGAVGYTF
cdr3_nt: TGTGCCAGCAGCTTGGCCAAGCAGGGGGCGGTTGGCTACACCTTC